This is a list of T cell receptor beta chains from one sample in a study of persistence of HIV-infected CD4 T cells. For these receptors, no antigen is known. The table came from immunoSEQ multiplex PCR; TCRdb's copy has only in-frame clones and leaves some out. The table lists about 32,000 clones, roughly 80% of them singletons. The starting material was CD4+ T cells sorted from PBMCs after roughly 18-hour stimulation, obtained from a patient who received antiretroviral therapy. The receptors come from an adult woman with HIV who was CMV-seropositive. Each CDR3 is given with its conserved first and last residue. The D gene is left open where the match is weak. Expanded clones get a size class; other rows say once, few or many, or leave the size out.

TRBJ1-1 . TRBV6-2/TRBV6-3 . TGTGCCAGCAGTCGGGCGGGGGCGCTTGGAATGGAGACTGAAGCTTTCTTT CASSRAGALGMETEAFF
TRBJ1-1 . TRBV2 . TGTGCCAGCAATCAGGGCGAGGGCACTGAAGCTTTCTTT CASNQGEGTEAFF
TRBJ2-5 TRBD2 TRBV5-4 . TGTGCCAGCAGCCCGGGGTCTAGCGGGAGAAAGACCCAGTACTTC CASSPGSSGRKTQYF
TRBJ2-2 . TRBV13 . TGTGCCAGCAGCTTAGGGACAGTGAACACCGGGGAGCTGTTTTTT CASSLGTVNTGELFF
TRBJ1-2 . TRBV5-1 . TGCGCCAGCAGCAAGGACACATACTATGGCTACACCTTC CASSKDTYYGYTF
TRBJ2-1 . TRBV7-9 . TGTGCCAGCAGCTTGGAGAGGACAGTCCAGTTCTTC CASSLERTVQFF
TRBJ2-1 . TRBV28 once TGTGCCAGCAGTCTCCACGGACAGCTTAGCGTGGAGCAGTTCTTC CASSLHGQLSVEQFF
TRBJ1-1 . TRBV15 . TGTGCCACCAGCAGAGCTCCGGGGACGAACACTGAAGCTTTCTTT CATSRAPGTNTEAFF
TRBJ2-5 TRBD2 TRBV7-2 . TGTGCCAGCAGCTTCAGTCCGCAACTAGCGGGTTGGGGAGAGACCCAGTACTTC CASSFSPQLAGWGETQYF
TRBJ2-3 . TRBV29-1 . TGCAGCGTTGTCCTCATCGCAGGGGTTAGCACAGATACGCAGTATTTT CSVVLIAGVSTDTQYF
TRBJ2-1 . TRBV4-1 . TGCGCCAGCAGCCAAGTCCAGACAGCCCTCACCTACAATGAGCAGTTCTTC CASSQVQTALTYNEQFF
TRBJ2-3 . TRBV5-6 . TGTGCCAGCAGCTTGAAGGGGGGACACACAGATACGCAGTATTTT CASSLKGGHTDTQYF
TRBJ2-3 TRBD1 TRBV4-1 . TGCGCCAGCAGGGACAGGGGCCCCACAGATACGCAGTATTTT CASRDRGPTDTQYF
TRBJ1-2 . TRBV9 . TGTGCCAGCAGCGTAGATGCAGGCGTCTACTATGGCTACACCTTC CASSVDAGVYYGYTF
TRBJ2-7 . TRBV5-1 . TGCGCCAGCAGCTCCACCCCCCCCGGGGCCGGTTACGAGCAGTACTTC CASSSTPPGAGYEQYF
TRBJ2-2 TRBD2 TRBV5-1 . TGCGCCAGCAGCTCGGCTTTAGCGGGAGGGAACACCGGGGAGCTGTTTTTT CASSSALAGGNTGELFF
TRBJ1-2 TRBD1 TRBV30 . TGTGCCTGGAGTGTAAAGGGACAGGGGGGTGGCTACACCTTC CAWSVKGQGGGYTF
TRBJ2-1 . TRBV2 . TGTGCCAGCAACCGAATGGGTTATGAGCAGTTCTTC CASNRMGYEQFF